This passage covers 11 T cell receptor beta chains from one sample sequenced in a study of early T cells in non-severe SARS-CoV-2 infection. TCRdb reprocessed the 5' RACE reads via MiXCR and lists one record per CDR3 protein. The repertoire holds approximately 69,000 distinct CDR3 sequences, with 12% as singletons. Sequenced sample: whole blood. The source of these receptors is an adult who was a healthcare worker with PCR-confirmed SARS-CoV-2 infection or an uninfected control (not recorded which).

The V call is TRBV9, the J call TRBJ2-1, with 11 positions matching TRBD2. The CDR3 runs 15 residues. Germline values: CDR1 SGDLS, CDR2 YYNGEE. J was trimmed by 8 bases and V by 1 base; bases with no gene match: 5. The CDR3 bases are TGTGCCAGCAGCGTAATAGCGGGGGGGCAGGATGAGCAGTTCTTC. It codes for CASSVIAGGQDEQFF.

This clonotype has at least ten counts. This chain uses TRBV20-1 with TRBJ2-5; TRBD2 matches at 9 bases. Germline CDR1 DFQATT, CDR2 SNEGSKA (reference sequence). This CDR3 comprises 13 residues. CDR3 protein: CSLYSGSLETQYF. The DNA for the CDR3 is TGCAGCCTATATAGCGGGAGTCTTGAGACCCAGTACTTC.

This clonotype has a count of ten or more. A junction end diverges from the germline sequence, so it may reflect a read error. This chain links TRBV6-2 or TRBV6-3 with TRBJ1-2; no reliable D call. The CDR3 totals 14 residues. The germline gives CDR1 MNHEY, CDR2 SVGEGT. In DNA form, the CDR3 reads TGTGCCAGCAGCTACTCAGCAGGACGGAGAGGCTACACCTTC. Protein product: CASSYSAGRRGYTF.

On this clonotype: One end of the junction is discordant with germline, which a read error may explain. V and J are TRBV28 and TRBJ2-2; possibly TRBD2 for D (5 bases). CDR1 MDHEN and CDR2 SYDVKM come from the germline V gene. The CDR3 length is 16 residues. The CDR3 nucleotides are TGTGCCAGCAGACCTAGTGGGCCTACGAACACCGGGGAGCCGTTTTTT. As protein: CASRPSGPTNTGEPFF.

In this sample, this clonotype turned up a few times. This chain uses TRBV6-2 or TRBV6-3 with TRBJ2-1, with 13 bases identical to TRBD2. CDR1 and CDR2 (germline): MNHEY, SVGEGT. The V gene end was trimmed by 2 bases and the J gene end by 7 bases; junction bases not matched to a gene: 11. CDR3 length equals 18 residues. DNA of the CDR3: TGTGCCAGCAGTTACCGCCTTTCACTAGCGGGAGGGCGGAATGAGCAGTTCTTC. This translates into CASSYRLSLAGGRNEQFF.

This clonotype was detected ten times or more. The rearrangement links TRBV18 to TRBJ1-5; 7 nucleotides match TRBD1. The CDR3 sequence is 17 residues long. With 2 bases clipped from V and 2 bases from J, the junction kept 9 bases outside the gene matches. The germline V gene encodes CDR1 KGHSH and CDR2 LQKENI. In DNA, the CDR3 is TGTGCCAGCTCACCAATGTCGGGGCAGGGGGGCAATCAGCCCCAGCATTTT. This translates into CASSPMSGQGGNQPQHF.

There are many counts of this clonotype. This chain uses TRBV20-1 with TRBJ2-7; TRBD2 aligns across 13 bases. With 3 bases clipped from V and 6 bases from J, the junction kept 11 bases outside the gene matches. This CDR3 has 16 residues. Germline lookup yields CDR1 DFQATT and CDR2 SNEGSKA (reference sequence). The CDR3 is CSASDGTSGIVREQYF. In DNA form, the CDR3 reads TGCAGTGCTAGCGATGGGACTAGCGGGATAGTTCGCGAGCAGTACTTC.

This clonotype was seen a handful of times. This chain uses TRBV20-1 with TRBJ2-5; TRBD2 agrees at 11 bases. The V gene's germline CDR1 is DFQATT and CDR2 SNEGSKA (reference sequence). The CDR3 consists of 14 residues. V dropped 6 bases and J dropped 5; count of bases not matched to a gene: 8. In nucleotides, the CDR3 is TGCAGTGCAGTTACTAGCGGGGGCCTGGAGACCCAGTACTTC. It is translated as CSAVTSGGLETQYF.

V is TRBV6-6 and J is TRBJ1-1; D gene ambiguous. The CDR3 runs to 13 residues. Germline assignment: CDR1 MNHNY and CDR2 SVGAGI (reference sequence). Trimming removed 8 bases from V and 2 bases from J, with 12 bases in between. The CDR3 region is CASETKINTEAFF. Written as DNA, the CDR3 is TGTGCCAGCGAGACCAAGATAAACACTGAAGCTTTCTTT.

This clonotype appeared many times. This sequence joins TRBV30 and TRBJ2-3; D perhaps matches TRBD2 (5 bases). This CDR3 has 14 amino acids. V shed 4 bases and J shed 2 bases, with 13 bases lying between them. Germline V gives CDR1 GTSNPN, CDR2 SVGIG (reference sequence). The CDR3 sequence: CAWTRTSHTDTQYF. The CDR3 region has the DNA TGTGCCTGGACCAGGACTTCTCACACAGATACGCAGTATTTT.

This clonotype was found a few times. The rearrangement links TRBV5-1 to TRBJ2-7; TRBD1 matches 8 bases. CDR3 length: 16 amino acids. The V and J ends lost 2 bases and 6 bases, in that order; junction bases with no gene match: 13. The V gene's germline CDR1 is SGHRS and CDR2 YFSETQ. CDR3 sequence (DNA): TGCGCCAGCAGCTTAACCTGGGGACAGGACCCCTCCGAGCAGTACTTC. Its translation: CASSLTWGQDPSEQYF.